A selection of T cell receptor beta chains follows, all from one sample in a study of Graves' ophthalmopathy and Graves' hyperthyroidism. TCRdb reanalysed the multiplex PCR reads using MiXCR and keeps one entry per CDR3 protein. The sample lists a few hundred thousand distinct CDR3 sequences, just over 15% seen once, with roughly 7% in the top ten. The specimen was peripheral blood. The receptor set was obtained from a woman aged 18 to 35 with stable Graves' hyperthyroidism. The CDR3 runs from the conserved cysteine through the conserved F or W. Fields, in order: clone size, J gene, D gene, V gene, CDR3 length, CDR3 protein, CDR3 DNA. A D gene is named only where the DNA matches it firmly. Clone size is given for some rows only: seen once, a few or many times, or a class if the clone is expanded.

NA,TRBJ2-7,TRBD2,TRBV20-1,15,CSARDPAGGGYEQYF,TGCAGTGCTAGAGATCCAGCGGGAGGAGGTTACGAGCAGTACTTC
many,TRBJ1-6,NA,TRBV7-9,13,CASTRGGTSPLHF,TGTGCCAGCACCCGGGGGGGAACGTCACCCCTCCACTTT
NA,TRBJ2-4,NA,TRBV6-5,17,CASSYSGGSLAKNIQYF,TGTGCCAGCAGTTACTCTGGGGGATCTTTAGCCAAAAACATTCAGTACTTC
NA,TRBJ2-7,TRBD1,TRBV7-3,16,CASSSLSSGQGYEQYF,TGTGCCAGCAGCTCCTTAAGCTCGGGACAGGGCTACGAGCAGTACTTC
many,TRBJ2-7,NA,TRBV11-2,16,CASSRLDSENPYEQYF,TGTGCCAGCAGCCGACTCGACAGCGAAAACCCCTACGAGCAGTACTTC
few,TRBJ1-2,NA,TRBV7-2,15,CASSLAPFLGDGYTF,TGTGCCAGCAGCTTAGCGCCGTTTTTGGGAGATGGCTACACCTTC
many,TRBJ1-1,NA,TRBV27,13,CASSLAGNSEAFF,TGTGCCAGCAGTTTAGCAGGGAATAGTGAAGCTTTCTTT
many,TRBJ1-3,NA,TRBV9,15,CASSPAGQTGNTIYF,TGTGCCAGCAGCCCAGCGGGCCAGACTGGAAACACCATATATTTT
many,TRBJ2-5,NA,TRBV18,12,CASLANQETQYF,TGTGCCAGCTTAGCGAACCAAGAGACCCAGTACTTC
many,TRBJ2-7,NA,TRBV12-3/TRBV12-4,13,CASSGDWPSEQYF,TGTGCCAGCAGTGGGGACTGGCCCTCCGAGCAGTACTTC
NA,TRBJ1-1,TRBD1,TRBV4-1,14,CASSQEDRIGGAFF,TGCGCCAGCAGCCAAGAGGACAGGATCGGCGGAGCTTTCTTT
NA,TRBJ1-6,NA,TRBV11-2,13,CASSLDIPSPLHF,TGTGCCAGCAGCTTAGACATACCGAGCCCCCTCCACTTT
NA,TRBJ1-5,TRBD1,TRBV6-2/TRBV6-3,16,CASSLPGQGKEQPQHF,TGTGCCAGCAGTCTCCCGGGACAGGGCAAGGAGCAGCCCCAGCATTTT
many,TRBJ2-5,NA,TRBV10-3,13,CAISFGNQETQYF,TGTGCCATCAGCTTCGGAAACCAAGAGACCCAGTACTTC
many,TRBJ2-5,NA,TRBV6-1,12,CASSETGETQYF,TGTGCCAGCAGTGAAACTGGAGAGACCCAGTACTTC
few,TRBJ1-1,NA,TRBV7-9,13,CASSLVGGREAFF,TGTGCCAGCAGCTTAGTGGGGGGGCGTGAAGCTTTCTTT
many,TRBJ2-7,TRBD1,TRBV27,16,CASSLGVGTGVYEQYF,TGTGCCAGCAGTTTAGGAGTGGGGACAGGGGTCTACGAGCAGTACTTC
many,TRBJ1-2,TRBD1,TRBV2,15,CASSRGQGPNYGYTF,TGTGCCAGCAGTCGAGGACAGGGCCCTAACTATGGCTACACCTTC
many,TRBJ1-1,NA,TRBV11-3,15,CASSSLRGLNTEAFF,TGTGCCAGCAGCTCACTAAGAGGGTTGAACACTGAAGCTTTCTTT
many,TRBJ2-7,TRBD1,TRBV5-1,14,CASSTGGYSYEQYF,TGCGCCAGCAGTACAGGGGGGTACTCCTACGAGCAGTACTTC
few,TRBJ1-5,NA,TRBV2,14,CASSAHRDSQPQHF,TGTGCCAGCAGTGCGCACAGGGATAGTCAGCCCCAGCATTTT
NA,TRBJ2-2,TRBD1,TRBV7-3,15,CASSSTGANTGELFF,TGTGCCAGCAGCTCGACAGGGGCGAACACCGGGGAGCTGTTTTTT
few,TRBJ2-2,NA,TRBV11-2,16,CASSPQSQLVTGELFF,TGTGCCAGCAGCCCACAATCCCAACTAGTCACCGGGGAGCTGTTTTTT